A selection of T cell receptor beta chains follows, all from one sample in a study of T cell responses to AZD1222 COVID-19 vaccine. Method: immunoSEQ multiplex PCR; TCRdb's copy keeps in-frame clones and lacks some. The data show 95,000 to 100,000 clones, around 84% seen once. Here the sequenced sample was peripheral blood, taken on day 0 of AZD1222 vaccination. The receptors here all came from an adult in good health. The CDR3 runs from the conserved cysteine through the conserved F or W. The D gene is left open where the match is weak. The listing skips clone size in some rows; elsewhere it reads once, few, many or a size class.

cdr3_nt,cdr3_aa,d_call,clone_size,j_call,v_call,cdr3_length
TGCAGCGTCTTCGACAGTGCGGACTACGAGCAGTACTTC,CSVFDSADYEQYF,-,-,TRBJ2-7,TRBV29-1,13
TGTGCCAGCAGTTTAGGGTTCCGGGGGTCCTACGAGCAGTACTTC,CASSLGFRGSYEQYF,-,-,TRBJ2-7,TRBV27,15
TGTGCCAGTAGTAACGCAGCCCTTTCCTACGAGCAGTACTTC,CASSNAALSYEQYF,-,-,TRBJ2-7,TRBV19,14
TGTGCCAGCAGCAAGAGGACGAGCGGGCAGGACACCGGGGAGCTGTTTTTT,CASSKRTSGQDTGELFF,-,many,TRBJ2-2,TRBV21-1,17
TGTGCCAGCAGTAAGGACAGGGGGACCTACGAGCAGTACTTC,CASSKDRGTYEQYF,TRBD1,-,TRBJ2-7,TRBV28,14
TGTGCCAGCAGCTTAGACCGGGGCTCTGGAAACACCATATATTTT,CASSLDRGSGNTIYF,-,-,TRBJ1-3,TRBV11-2,15
TGTGCCACCAGTGATAGTAGGAGCCTGCAGTTCTTC,CATSDSRSLQFF,-,-,TRBJ2-1,TRBV24-1,12
TGTGCCAGCAGCTTATTTCAGGGCGGTGGCTACGAGCAGTACTTC,CASSLFQGGGYEQYF,-,-,TRBJ2-7,TRBV7-9,15
TGCAGCGTTGAATCTGACCCCACGCAAGGCTACACCTTC,CSVESDPTQGYTF,-,-,TRBJ1-2,TRBV29-1,13
TGTGCCAGCAGCTTCGGCAGGGACTATGGCTACACCTTC,CASSFGRDYGYTF,-,-,TRBJ1-2,TRBV5-4,13
TGTGCCGCCTCCTACAGGGCTGCTTTCTTT,CAASYRAAFF,-,-,TRBJ1-1,TRBV2,10
TGTGCCAGCAGTGACAGGGGAGGGGGCCATCAGCCCCAGCATTTT,CASSDRGGGHQPQHF,TRBD1,few,TRBJ1-5,TRBV2,15
TGCAGCGTTGAAGATCGTGTCAGGACTAGTATATGGGAGACCCAGTACTTC,CSVEDRVRTSIWETQYF,TRBD2,-,TRBJ2-5,TRBV29-1,17
TGTGCCAGCAGGGTTGGACGGAGCAATCAGCCCCAGCATTTT,CASRVGRSNQPQHF,-,-,TRBJ1-5,TRBV6-5,14
TGCGCCAGCAGCCATCTGCAGGGAAATTCACCCCTCCACTTT,CASSHLQGNSPLHF,-,-,TRBJ1-6,TRBV4-3,14
TGTGCCAGCAGCTTAGGATTCCGACAGGGGGGATATGAAGCTTTCTTT,CASSLGFRQGGYEAFF,TRBD1,-,TRBJ1-1,TRBV11-2,16
TGTGCCAGCAGTGAGTTCGGAGGGAATCAGCCCCAGCATTTT,CASSEFGGNQPQHF,-,-,TRBJ1-5,TRBV2,14
TGTGCCAGCAGCCAAGTAGTCCCTCATGCCCTGGATACGCAGTATTTT,CASSQVVPHALDTQYF,-,once,TRBJ2-3,TRBV4-2,16
TGTGCCAGCAGAGTACGGGGGGATCGGGGCTACACCTTC,CASRVRGDRGYTF,-,-,TRBJ1-2,TRBV28,13
TGTGCCAGCAGTTCCCCCCAACGTAACTATGGCTACACCTTC,CASSSPQRNYGYTF,-,once,TRBJ1-2,TRBV28,14
TGTGCCAGCAGCCACAGGGACAGGGGGCGATGGGATGAAAAACTGTTTTTT,CASSHRDRGRWDEKLFF,TRBD1,-,TRBJ1-4,TRBV28,17
TGTGCCAGCAGCCAAGAGGCGATTAGCGGCTACGAGCAGTACTTC,CASSQEAISGYEQYF,-,-,TRBJ2-7,TRBV4-2,15
TGTGCCAGCAGCCCACCCGACAGATTCTATGGCTACACCTTC,CASSPPDRFYGYTF,-,-,TRBJ1-2,TRBV5-5,14
TGCAGCGTTGACTTAGCGGGAGAGCGGGAGACCCAGTACTTC,CSVDLAGERETQYF,TRBD2,-,TRBJ2-5,TRBV29-1,14
TGTGCCAGCAGTGGACAGGCGAACACCGGGGAGCTGTTTTTT,CASSGQANTGELFF,-,-,TRBJ2-2,TRBV25-1,14
TGTGCCAGCAGCTTGATGACTGGGAATGAAAAACTGTTTTTT,CASSLMTGNEKLFF,-,once,TRBJ1-4,TRBV7-9,14
TGTGCCAGCAGTGAAGCGGACGGGGGAGGCACAGATACGCAGTATTTT,CASSEADGGGTDTQYF,-,-,TRBJ2-3,TRBV6-1,16
TGTGCCAGCAGCCAAGTAACCGCCGCTAGCGGGAGTATCGATGAGCAGTTCTTC,CASSQVTAASGSIDEQFF,TRBD2,-,TRBJ2-1,TRBV3-1/TRBV3-2,18
TGTGCCAGCAGCCCTAGACAGGGTTCAGATACGCAGTATTTT,CASSPRQGSDTQYF,TRBD1,-,TRBJ2-3,TRBV7-2,14
TGTGCCAGCAGTCGCAGGGAGACAGGGAGAGGCTACACCTTC,CASSRRETGRGYTF,TRBD1,few,TRBJ1-2,TRBV27,14
TGTGCCAGCAGCGTCCAGGGACAGATGAACACTGAAGCTTTCTTT,CASSVQGQMNTEAFF,TRBD1,-,TRBJ1-1,TRBV9,15
TGTGCCAGCAGCTTTACGCGGGAGGCCACTCTCGAGCAGTACTTC,CASSFTREATLEQYF,TRBD2,-,TRBJ2-7,TRBV7-2,15
TGTGCCAGCAGCTCAGGGGTCGGCGAGCAGTACTTC,CASSSGVGEQYF,-,few,TRBJ2-7,TRBV7-9,12
TGTGCCAGCAGCGTAGAGGTGGAAAATTCACCCCTCCACTTT,CASSVEVENSPLHF,-,-,TRBJ1-6,TRBV9,14
TGTGCCAGCAGCCCGGACAGCAGTAACTACAATGAGCAGTTCTTC,CASSPDSSNYNEQFF,-,-,TRBJ2-1,TRBV6-5,15
TGCGCCAGCAGCCAACCAGAGAGGGACTCTGGAAACACCATATATTTT,CASSQPERDSGNTIYF,-,-,TRBJ1-3,TRBV4-1,16
TGCAGCGTTGATGGTAGCGAAAACTACAATGAGCAGTTCTTC,CSVDGSENYNEQFF,-,-,TRBJ2-1,TRBV29-1,14
TGTGCCAGCAGTATATACTCGGCTAGCGGGATCTACGAGCAGTACTTC,CASSIYSASGIYEQYF,TRBD2,-,TRBJ2-7,TRBV3-1/TRBV3-2,16
TGCGCCAGCAGCCATAGCACCGGGACAGGGCCCTTGGTGGTTGGTAGACCCCTCCACTTT,CASSHSTGTGPLVVGRPLHF,TRBD1,-,TRBJ1-6,TRBV4-3,20
TGTGCCAGCGCCTGGGGTGACGGACATTCACCCCTCCACTTT,CASAWGDGHSPLHF,-,-,TRBJ1-6,TRBV6-5,14
TGTGCCAGCAGTTACAGTCCTCTCGGGGGCAATCAGCCCCAGCATTTT,CASSYSPLGGNQPQHF,-,few,TRBJ1-5,TRBV6-5,16
TGCAGCGTTGGGGGACAGGGGATGAGCTATGGCTACACCTTC,CSVGGQGMSYGYTF,TRBD1,-,TRBJ1-2,TRBV29-1,14
TGTGCCATCAGTGAGTCCCAGGGGGGATGGTATGGCTACACCTTC,CAISESQGGWYGYTF,TRBD1,-,TRBJ1-2,TRBV10-3,15
TGTGCCAGTAGTATGTCGGGAGACAGGGACGACGAGCAGTACTTC,CASSMSGDRDDEQYF,-,once,TRBJ2-7,TRBV19,15
TGTGCCAGCAGTTACGGGTACTCCTACGAGCAGTACTTC,CASSYGYSYEQYF,-,-,TRBJ2-7,TRBV6-5,13
TGTGCCAGCAGCTTAGGGGAAACCGGGACAGTCTATGGCTACACCTTC,CASSLGETGTVYGYTF,TRBD1,-,TRBJ1-2,TRBV7-2,16
TGCGCCAGCAGCTGGAATAGCGGGAGCACAGATACGCAGTATTTT,CASSWNSGSTDTQYF,TRBD2,-,TRBJ2-3,TRBV5-1,15